These 5 T cell receptor beta chains were sequenced from one sample in a study of response to subunit inactivated influenza vaccine. From the RT-PCR reads, TCRdb called clonotypes with MiXCR, one entry per CDR3 protein. The sample shows 500,000 to 600,000 distinct CDR3 sequences, approximately 7.7% of them seen only once. The sample was PBMCs from blood, taken roughly 24 months after vaccination. These receptors came from a man aged 45 to 70 who received an inactivated influenza vaccine.

This chain connects TRBV7-9 to TRBJ1-6; no reliable D call. Germline assignment: CDR1 SEHNR and CDR2 FQNEAQ (reference sequence). The CDR3 has 12 amino acids. V lost 5 bases, J lost 9 bases, and 8 bases lay in between. For the CDR3, the DNA is TGTGCCAGCAGCGGATGGGGTTCACCCCTCCACTTT. As protein: CASSGWGSPLHF.

This clonotype has at least ten counts. The chain carries TRBV7-2 and TRBJ2-5, with unresolved D. The CDR3 sequence is 12 residues long. Trimming took 3 bases from V and 5 from J, leaving 7 bases between them. The germline CDR1 and CDR2 sequences are SGHTA and FQGNSA. The CDR3 sequence is CASSFDKETQYF. The CDR3, as DNA: TGTGCCAGCAGCTTCGACAAGGAGACCCAGTACTTC. The full variable domain, completed using reference TRBV7-2 and TRBJ2-5, is GAGVSQSPSNKVTEKGKDVELRCDPISGHTALYWYRQSLGQGLEFLIYFQGNSAPDKSGLPSDRFSAERTGGSVSTLTIQRTQQEDSAVYLCASSFDKETQYFGPGTRLLVL.

At least ten counts were recorded for this clonotype. The chain carries TRBV20-1 and TRBJ1-5, with D perhaps matching TRBD1 (6 bases). This CDR3 spans 14 amino acids. Germline V lookup: CDR1 DFQATT, CDR2 SNEGSKA (reference sequence). Trimming took off 3 bases at V and 9 bases at J, with 18 bases between the two ends. In nucleotides, the CDR3 is TGCAGTGCTAGTGGAGGAGGGGGACGGGTGCCCCAGCATTTT. As protein: CSASGGGGRVPQHF.

This rearrangement joins TRBV5-1 to TRBJ1-2; D is ambiguous. Germline V gene data show CDR1 as SGHRS and CDR2 as YFSETQ. V shed 0 bases and J shed 4 bases, with 10 bases lying between them. The CDR3 runs to 14 residues. This chain's CDR3 is CASSLVGNSYGYTF. The CDR3 DNA follows: TGCGCCAGCAGCTTGGTTGGGAATTCCTATGGCTACACCTTC.

This chain joins TRBV28 and TRBJ1-5, with no clear D. This CDR3 region has 16 residues. Germline V gene data show CDR1 as MDHEN and CDR2 as SYDVKM. V lost 2 bases, J lost 2 bases, and 13 bases lay in between. CDR3 in amino acids: CASSLLAGRGNQPQHF. CDR3 DNA sequence: TGTGCCAGCAGTTTACTTGCAGGTCGGGGCAATCAGCCCCAGCATTTT.